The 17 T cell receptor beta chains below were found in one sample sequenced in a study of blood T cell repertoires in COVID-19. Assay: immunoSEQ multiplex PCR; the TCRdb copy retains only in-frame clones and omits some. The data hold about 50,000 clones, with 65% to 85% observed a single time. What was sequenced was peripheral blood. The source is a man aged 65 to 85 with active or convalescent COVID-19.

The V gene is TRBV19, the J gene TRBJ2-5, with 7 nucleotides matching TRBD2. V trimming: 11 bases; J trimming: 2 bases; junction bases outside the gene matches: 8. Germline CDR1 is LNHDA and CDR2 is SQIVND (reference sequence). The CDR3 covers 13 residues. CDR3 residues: CASSRREQETQYF. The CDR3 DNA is TGTGCCTCGTCCAGGCGGGAGCAAGAGACCCAGTACTTC.

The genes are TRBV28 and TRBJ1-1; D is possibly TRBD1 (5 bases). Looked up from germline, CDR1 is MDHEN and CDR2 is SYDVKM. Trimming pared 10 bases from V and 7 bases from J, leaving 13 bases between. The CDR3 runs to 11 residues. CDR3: CATRGIHEAFF. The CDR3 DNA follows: TGTGCCACACGGGGGATACATGAAGCTTTCTTT.

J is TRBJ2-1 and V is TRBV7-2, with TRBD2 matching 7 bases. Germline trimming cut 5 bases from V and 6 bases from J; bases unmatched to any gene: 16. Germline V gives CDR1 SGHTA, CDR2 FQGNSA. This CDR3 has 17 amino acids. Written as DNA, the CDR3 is TGTGCCAGCAGCCCTTACGGGGGAGGGATCCCGGGCAATGAGCAGTTCTTC. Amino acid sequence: CASSPYGGGIPGNEQFF.

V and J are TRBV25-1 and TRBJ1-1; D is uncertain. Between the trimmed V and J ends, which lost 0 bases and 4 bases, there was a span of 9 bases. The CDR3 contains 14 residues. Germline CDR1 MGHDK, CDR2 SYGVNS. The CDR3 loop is CASSEYGTVTEAFF. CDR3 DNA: TGTGCCAGCAGTGAATATGGCACAGTCACTGAAGCTTTCTTT.

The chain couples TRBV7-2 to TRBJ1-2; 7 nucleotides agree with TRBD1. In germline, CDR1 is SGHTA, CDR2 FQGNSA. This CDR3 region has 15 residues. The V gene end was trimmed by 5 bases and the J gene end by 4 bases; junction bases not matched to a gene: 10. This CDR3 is CASSPRVGGSYGYTF. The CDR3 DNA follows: TGTGCCAGCAGCCCCCGGGTAGGGGGCAGCTATGGCTACACCTTC.

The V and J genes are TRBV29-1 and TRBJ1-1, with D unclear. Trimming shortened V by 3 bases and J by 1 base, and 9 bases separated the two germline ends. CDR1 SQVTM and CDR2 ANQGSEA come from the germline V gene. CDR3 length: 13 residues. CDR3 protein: CSVDAGTNTEAFF. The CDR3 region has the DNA TGCAGCGTTGATGCGGGCACGAACACTGAAGCTTTCTTT.

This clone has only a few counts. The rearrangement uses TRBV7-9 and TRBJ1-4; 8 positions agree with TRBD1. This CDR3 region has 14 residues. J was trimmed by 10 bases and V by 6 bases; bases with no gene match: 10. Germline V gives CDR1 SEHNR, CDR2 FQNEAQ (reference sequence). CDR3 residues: CASSDLTGEVKLFF. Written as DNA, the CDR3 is TGTGCCAGCAGTGATTTGACAGGGGAAGTAAAACTGTTTTTT. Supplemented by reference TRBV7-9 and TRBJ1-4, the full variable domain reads DTGVSQNPRHKITKRGQNVTFRCDPISEHNRLYWYRQTLGQGPEFLTYFQNEAQLEKSRLLSDRFSAERPKGSFSTLEIQRTEQGDSAMYLCASSDLTGEVKLFFGSGTQLSVL.

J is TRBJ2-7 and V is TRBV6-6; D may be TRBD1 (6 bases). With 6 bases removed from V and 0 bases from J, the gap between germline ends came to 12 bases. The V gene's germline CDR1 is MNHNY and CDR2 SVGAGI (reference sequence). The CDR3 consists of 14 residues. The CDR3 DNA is TGTGCCAGCAGCCGGGACACATACTCCTACGAGCAGTACTTC. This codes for CASSRDTYSYEQYF.

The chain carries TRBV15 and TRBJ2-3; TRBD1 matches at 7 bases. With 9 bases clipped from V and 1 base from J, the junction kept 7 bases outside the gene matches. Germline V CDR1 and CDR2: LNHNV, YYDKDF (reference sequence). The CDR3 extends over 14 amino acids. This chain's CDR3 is CATSRGTGTDTQYF. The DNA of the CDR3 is TGTGCCACTTCGAGGGGGACAGGCACAGATACGCAGTATTTT.

CDR3 bases: TGTGCCAGTAGCCGGGGACTAGCGGCTAGCCACGAGCAGTACTTC. This encodes CASSRGLAASHEQYF. The chain uses TRBV19 and TRBJ2-7, with 11 positions matching TRBD2. The CDR3 consists of 15 residues. CDR1 is LNHDA and CDR2 is SQIVND in the germline V gene (reference sequence). V shed 6 bases, J shed 5 bases, and the junction held 9 bases outside the gene matches.

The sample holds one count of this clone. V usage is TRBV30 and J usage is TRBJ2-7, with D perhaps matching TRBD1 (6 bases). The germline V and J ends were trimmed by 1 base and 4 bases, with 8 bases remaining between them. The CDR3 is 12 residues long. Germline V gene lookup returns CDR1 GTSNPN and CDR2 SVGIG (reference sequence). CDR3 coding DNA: TGTGCCTGGAGTGGGCAGGGGTACGAGCAGTACTTC. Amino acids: CAWSGQGYEQYF.

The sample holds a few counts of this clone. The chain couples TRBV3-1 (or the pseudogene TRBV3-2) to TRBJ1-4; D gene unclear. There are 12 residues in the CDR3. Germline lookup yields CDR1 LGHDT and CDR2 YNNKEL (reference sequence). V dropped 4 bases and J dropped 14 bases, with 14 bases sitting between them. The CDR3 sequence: CASSRAGSGLFF. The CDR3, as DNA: TGTGCCAGCAGCCGAGCCGGGTCGGGGCTGTTTTTT.

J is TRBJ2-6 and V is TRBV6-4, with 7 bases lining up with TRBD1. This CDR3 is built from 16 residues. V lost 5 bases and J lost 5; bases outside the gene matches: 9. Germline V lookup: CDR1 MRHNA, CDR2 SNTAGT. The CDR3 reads CASSRDSDLRANVLTF. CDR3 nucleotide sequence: TGTGCCAGCAGTAGGGACAGCGATTTGAGGGCCAACGTCCTGACTTTC.

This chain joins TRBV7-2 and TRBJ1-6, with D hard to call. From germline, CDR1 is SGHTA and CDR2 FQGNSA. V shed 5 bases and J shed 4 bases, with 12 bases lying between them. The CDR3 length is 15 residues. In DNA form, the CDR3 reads TGTGCCAGCAGCCCCCAAGACACGTATAATTCACCCCTCCACTTT. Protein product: CASSPQDTYNSPLHF. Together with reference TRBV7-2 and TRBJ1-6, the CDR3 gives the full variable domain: GAGVSQSPSNKVTEKGKDVELRCDPISGHTALYWYRQSLGQGLEFLIYFQGNSAPDKSGLPSDRFSAERTGGSVSTLTIQRTQQEDSAVYLCASSPQDTYNSPLHFGNGTRLTVT.

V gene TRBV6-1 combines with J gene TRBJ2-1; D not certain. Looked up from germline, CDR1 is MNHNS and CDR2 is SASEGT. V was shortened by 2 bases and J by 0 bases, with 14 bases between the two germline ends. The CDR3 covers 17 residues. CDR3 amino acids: CASSETERPSSYNEQFF. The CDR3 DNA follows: TGTGCCAGCAGTGAAACGGAGCGACCGAGCTCCTACAATGAGCAGTTCTTC.

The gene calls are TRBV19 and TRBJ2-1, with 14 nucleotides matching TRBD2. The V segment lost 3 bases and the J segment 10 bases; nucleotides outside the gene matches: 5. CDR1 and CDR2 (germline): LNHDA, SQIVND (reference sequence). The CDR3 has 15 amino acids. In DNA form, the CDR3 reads TGTGCCAGTAGTATCCGACTAGCGGGAGGGGGGGAGCAGTTCTTC. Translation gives CASSIRLAGGGEQFF.

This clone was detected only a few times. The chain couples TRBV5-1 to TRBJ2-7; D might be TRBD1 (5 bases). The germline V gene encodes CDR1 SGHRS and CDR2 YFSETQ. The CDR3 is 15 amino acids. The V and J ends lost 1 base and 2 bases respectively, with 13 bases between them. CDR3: CASSLLERTTYEQYF. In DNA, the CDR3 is TGCGCCAGCAGCTTGCTCGAGAGGACAACCTACGAGCAGTACTTC.